The rows below give T cell receptor beta chains drawn from one sample of a study of T cell repertoires in cytomegalovirus infection. Their antigen targets remain unknown. Each CDR3 protein is one row after TCRdb ran MiXCR on the reads. The sample lists some 940,000 distinct CDR3 sequences; approximately 33% were seen once. The specimen was cultured CD8+ T cells from PBMCs, collected from culture after CMV antigen stimulation. Receptor source: a human donor in good health (CMV status not recorded). Some clones in this sample may be carry-over from other donors' samples. The CDR3 runs from the conserved cysteine through the conserved F or W. Fields, in order: D gene, V gene, J gene, clone size, CDR3 length, CDR3 DNA, CDR3 protein. D genes are given only for firm matches. Only some rows state a clone size, as once, few, many or a class for expanded clones.

D gene: NA
V gene: TRBV19
J gene: TRBJ1-5
clone size: many
CDR3 length: 15
CDR3 DNA: TGTGCCAGTAGCCCGGTGGAGGCTAGCAATCAGCCCCAGCATTTT
CDR3 protein: CASSPVEASNQPQHF

D gene: NA
V gene: TRBV27
J gene: TRBJ2-5
clone size: NA
CDR3 length: 13
CDR3 DNA: TGTGCCAGCACCGACTACGGGGTAGAGACCCAGTACTTC
CDR3 protein: CASTDYGVETQYF

D gene: NA
V gene: TRBV29-1
J gene: TRBJ1-2
clone size: NA
CDR3 length: 12
CDR3 DNA: TGCAGCGTTGAGGGGACTACCTATGGCTACACCTTC
CDR3 protein: CSVEGTTYGYTF

D gene: NA
V gene: TRBV7-8
J gene: TRBJ1-4
clone size: once
CDR3 length: 15
CDR3 DNA: TGTGCCAGCAGCTCCCTCGGGACATATAATGAAAAACTGTTTTTT
CDR3 protein: CASSSLGTYNEKLFF

D gene: NA
V gene: TRBV12-5
J gene: TRBJ1-4
clone size: NA
CDR3 length: 16
CDR3 DNA: TGTGCTAGTGGCCTTAGTCAGGGACGGGCTGATGAAAACCTGTTTTTT
CDR3 protein: CASGLSQGRADENLFF

D gene: NA
V gene: TRBV4-2
J gene: TRBJ1-6
clone size: NA
CDR3 length: 11
CDR3 DNA: TGTGCCAGCAGCCAAGATTCACCCCTCCACTTT
CDR3 protein: CASSQDSPLHF

D gene: NA
V gene: TRBV27
J gene: TRBJ2-2
clone size: NA
CDR3 length: 12
CDR3 DNA: TGTGCCACCTCCGTAGCAACCGGGGAGCTGTTTTTT
CDR3 protein: CATSVATGELFF

D gene: NA
V gene: TRBV7-8
J gene: TRBJ1-5
clone size: many
CDR3 length: 17
CDR3 DNA: TGTGCCAGCAGCCAGGGACTCGGAGGGAAAAGCAATCAGCCCCAGCATTTT
CDR3 protein: CASSQGLGGKSNQPQHF

D gene: TRBD1
V gene: TRBV7-9
J gene: TRBJ2-4
clone size: NA
CDR3 length: 15
CDR3 DNA: TGTGCCAGCAGCTGGCCGGGGACAGGAGAAAACATTCAGTACTTC
CDR3 protein: CASSWPGTGENIQYF

D gene: NA
V gene: TRBV5-1
J gene: TRBJ2-1
clone size: once
CDR3 length: 16
CDR3 DNA: TGCGCCAGCAGCTTGGCCAGGGTGGGCTCCTACAATGAGCAGATCTTC
CDR3 protein: CASSLARVGSYNEQIF

D gene: NA
V gene: TRBV24-1
J gene: TRBJ2-1
clone size: few
CDR3 length: 15
CDR3 DNA: TGTGCCACCGCAGAGGCTTGGGGGACCTACAATGAGCAGTTCTTC
CDR3 protein: CATAEAWGTYNEQFF

D gene: NA
V gene: TRBV7-9
J gene: TRBJ2-1
clone size: NA
CDR3 length: 14
CDR3 DNA: TGTGCCAGCAGCTTAGCCGCAGCTCGGCGTGAGCAGTTCTTC
CDR3 protein: CASSLAAARREQFF

D gene: TRBD1
V gene: TRBV6-5
J gene: TRBJ2-7
clone size: NA
CDR3 length: 16
CDR3 DNA: TGTGCCAGCAGTTCCGATCCGGGACAGGGGGCCTACGAGCAGTACTTC
CDR3 protein: CASSSDPGQGAYEQYF

D gene: TRBD1
V gene: TRBV10-3
J gene: TRBJ1-1
clone size: NA
CDR3 length: 15
CDR3 DNA: TGTGCCATCAGCGAGCAGGACAGGTGGAACACTGAAGCTTTCTTT
CDR3 protein: CAISEQDRWNTEAFF

D gene: TRBD1
V gene: TRBV27
J gene: TRBJ1-5
clone size: NA
CDR3 length: 17
CDR3 DNA: TGTGCCAGCAGACCAGACCGGGACAGGGGGCTCGGGCAGCCCCAGCATTTT
CDR3 protein: CASRPDRDRGLGQPQHF

D gene: TRBD1
V gene: TRBV6-5
J gene: TRBJ1-1
clone size: few
CDR3 length: 14
CDR3 DNA: TGTGCCAGCAGTTACGGGGCCAGGGGGACTGAAGCTTTCTTT
CDR3 protein: CASSYGARGTEAFF

D gene: TRBD1
V gene: TRBV5-8
J gene: TRBJ2-5
clone size: few
CDR3 length: 15
CDR3 DNA: TGTGCCAGCAGCTTGGGACAGGGCACCGAAGAGACCCAGTACTTC
CDR3 protein: CASSLGQGTEETQYF

D gene: NA
V gene: TRBV29-1
J gene: TRBJ1-4
clone size: NA
CDR3 length: 13
CDR3 DNA: TGCAGCGTTGAAGGCAGGGGTCATGAAAAACTGTTTTTT
CDR3 protein: CSVEGRGHEKLFF

D gene: TRBD1
V gene: TRBV6-6
J gene: TRBJ2-2
clone size: few
CDR3 length: 17
CDR3 DNA: TGTGCCAGCCAAATCCCCGGGACAGGAGAGCGGACCGGGGAGCTGTTTTTT
CDR3 protein: CASQIPGTGERTGELFF

D gene: NA
V gene: TRBV6-1
J gene: TRBJ2-2
clone size: NA
CDR3 length: 15
CDR3 DNA: TGTGCCAGCAGTGAGGCCGACATAATTACCGGGGAGCTGTTTTTT
CDR3 protein: CASSEADIITGELFF

D gene: NA
V gene: TRBV4-1
J gene: TRBJ1-1
clone size: few
CDR3 length: 16
CDR3 DNA: TGCGCCAGCAGCCAAGATCCCGGGGTTGTGGGCACTGAAGCTTTCTTT
CDR3 protein: CASSQDPGVVGTEAFF

D gene: NA
V gene: TRBV29-1
J gene: TRBJ2-3
clone size: NA
CDR3 length: 13
CDR3 DNA: TGCAGCGTGGCGGGGGCTAGCACAGATACGCAGTATTTT
CDR3 protein: CSVAGASTDTQYF

D gene: NA
V gene: TRBV7-9
J gene: TRBJ2-6
clone size: few
CDR3 length: 15
CDR3 DNA: TGTGCCAGCTCCGGAAAGGGTACTGGGGCCAACGTCCTGACTTTC
CDR3 protein: CASSGKGTGANVLTF

D gene: NA
V gene: TRBV13
J gene: TRBJ2-5
clone size: once
CDR3 length: 16
CDR3 DNA: TGTGCCAGCAGCCTAGTAGGGGATTTGGAACAAGAGACCCAGTACTTC
CDR3 protein: CASSLVGDLEQETQYF

D gene: TRBD2
V gene: TRBV20-1
J gene: TRBJ2-3
clone size: NA
CDR3 length: 19
CDR3 DNA: TGCAGTGCTAGGGGTTTTGCAGGGACTAGCGGAGTTAGCACAGATACGCAGTATTTT
CDR3 protein: CSARGFAGTSGVSTDTQYF

D gene: NA
V gene: TRBV7-2
J gene: TRBJ2-3
clone size: many
CDR3 length: 17
CDR3 DNA: TGTGCCAGCAGCAAAGACCGGACCCGATGGGGAACAGATACGCAGTATTTT
CDR3 protein: CASSKDRTRWGTDTQYF

D gene: NA
V gene: TRBV29-1
J gene: TRBJ1-4
clone size: NA
CDR3 length: 14
CDR3 DNA: TGCAGCGTTCCTCAAGGGCAGGGCAGTGAAAAACTGTTTTTT
CDR3 protein: CSVPQGQGSEKLFF

D gene: NA
V gene: TRBV27
J gene: TRBJ2-7
clone size: few
CDR3 length: 14
CDR3 DNA: TGTGCCAGCAGTTTATCAGGGCTTTGGTACGAGCAGTACTTC
CDR3 protein: CASSLSGLWYEQYF

D gene: NA
V gene: TRBV6-2/TRBV6-3
J gene: TRBJ1-1
clone size: few
CDR3 length: 12
CDR3 DNA: TGTGCCAGCAGTTACGGTACACAGGAAGCTTTCTTT
CDR3 protein: CASSYGTQEAFF

D gene: NA
V gene: TRBV4-1
J gene: TRBJ1-6
clone size: few
CDR3 length: 13
CDR3 DNA: TGCGCCAGCAGGGGGGTTTCCGGTTCACCCCTCCACTTT
CDR3 protein: CASRGVSGSPLHF

D gene: NA
V gene: TRBV11-1
J gene: TRBJ1-2
clone size: few
CDR3 length: 16
CDR3 DNA: TGTGCCAGCAGCTCCGAGGAGGGCCGCCAATTCTATGGCTACACCTTC
CDR3 protein: CASSSEEGRQFYGYTF

D gene: TRBD1
V gene: TRBV7-9
J gene: TRBJ2-4
clone size: once
CDR3 length: 15
CDR3 DNA: TGTGCCAGCAGACCAGGACAGGGCCCCAAAAACATTCAGTACTTC
CDR3 protein: CASRPGQGPKNIQYF

D gene: NA
V gene: TRBV7-9
J gene: TRBJ2-5
clone size: NA
CDR3 length: 19
CDR3 DNA: TGTGCCAGCAGCTTAGATGGCTACAGGCCGGCGGGGAGCCAAGAGACCCAGTACTTC
CDR3 protein: CASSLDGYRPAGSQETQYF

D gene: NA
V gene: TRBV19
J gene: TRBJ2-2
clone size: NA
CDR3 length: 14
CDR3 DNA: TGTGCCAGTAGTATAGATGAGCACACCGGGGAGCTGTTTTTT
CDR3 protein: CASSIDEHTGELFF

D gene: TRBD1
V gene: TRBV27
J gene: TRBJ1-2
clone size: NA
CDR3 length: 16
CDR3 DNA: TGTGCCAGCAGTAAACTACCGGGACAGGCCGACTATGGCTACACCTTC
CDR3 protein: CASSKLPGQADYGYTF